This is a list of T cell receptor beta chains from one sample in a study of post-analysis software for immune sequencing data. TCRdb re-derived calls from the PCR reads in MiXCR, one entry per CDR3 protein. The sample includes 750,000 to 950,000 distinct CDR3 sequences, approximately 53% of them seen just once. Sequences were obtained from blood. These receptors were taken from a girl aged 5-17 years with multiple sclerosis. Both conserved end residues are part of each CDR3.

15 | TRBJ2-1 | TRBV7-3 | CASSEGRSSYNEQFF
16 | TRBJ1-2 | TRBV29-1 | CSVGPAGQGAGYDYTF
14 | TRBJ1-2 | TRBV29-1 | CSVQPSVGLYGYTF
15 | TRBJ2-7 | TRBV7-3 | CASSPSSGGGYEQYF
13 | TRBJ2-5 | TRBV20-1 | CSVRDRGQETQYF
12 | TRBJ2-5 | TRBV7-9 | CASSSPPETQYF
15 | TRBJ2-1 | TRBV5-1 | CASSFRLAGPAEQFF
15 | TRBJ2-5 | TRBV28 | CASSLGGIEVETQYF
18 | TRBJ2-4 | TRBV11-2 | CASSFSMAGGRKSNIQYF
14 | TRBJ1-2 | TRBV5-1 | CVSSSDRPLYGYTF
15 | TRBJ2-5 | TRBV10-3 | CAISDLADRQETQYF
18 | TRBJ1-2 | TRBV4-1 | CASSLSEGEGITNYGYTF
15 | TRBJ2-3 | TRBV27 | CASSADEGPTDTQYF
14 | TRBJ1-6 | TRBV10-3 | CATKQGTENSPLHF
15 | TRBJ2-5 | TRBV7-9 | CASSLERTIQETQYF
14 | TRBJ1-5 | TRBV27 | CASSLRQPNQPQHF
14 | TRBJ2-3 | TRBV3-1 | CASSRSSPADTQYF
14 | TRBJ2-2 | TRBV12-3/TRBV12-4 | CASSPTPSRGELFF
13 | TRBJ2-3 | TRBV5-1 | CASSHIGTDTQYF
14 | TRBJ2-3 | TRBV12-3/TRBV12-4 | CASSFMGGIDTQYF
14 | TRBJ2-5 | TRBV6-5 | CASSYGHRQETQYF
13 | TRBJ1-1 | TRBV6-6 | CASSYWRNTEAFF
15 | TRBJ1-2 | TRBV5-1 | CASSLGFDRPVRYTF
11 | TRBJ2-5 | TRBV29-1 | CSVQVWETQYF
13 | TRBJ2-1 | TRBV6-2/TRBV6-3 | CASSYRGETEQFF